This TCR beta chain was sequenced for a study of blood T cell repertoires in COVID-19. Study-wide context: T cells, B-cell-depleted T cells, or PBMCs supplied cDNA or gDNA.

The germline CDR1 and CDR2 sequences are SGDLS and YYNGEE. This CDR3 comprises 15 residues. J gave up 5 bases and V 0 bases, and 7 bases lay outside the gene matches. Only in-frame clones appear in the TCRdb table, and some are missing; sequencing was by immunoSEQ multiplex PCR. This sample carries about 230,000 clones, approximately 84% of them seen once, and the ten largest clones take 7.5% to 9%. Sequencing was carried out using peripheral blood. The sequence derives from an elderly woman with acute or convalescent COVID-19. The rearrangement links TRBV9 to TRBJ2-5; 7 positions match TRBD2. The DNA for the CDR3 is TGTGCCAGCAGCGTAGCGGGAGGTCATGGGGAGACCCAGTACTTC. Translating it yields CASSVAGGHGETQYF.